Below are 25 T cell receptor beta chains sequenced from a single sample in a study of CD8+CD57+ T cells in acquired aplastic anemia. The study profiled TCR beta VDJ and CDR3 using genomic DNA as template. Each CDR3 protein gets one entry after TCRdb re-called the reads with MiXCR. In the table there are over 200,000 distinct CDR3 sequences, over 55% of which are singletons. The sample consisted of sorted CD4+, CD8+, or CD8+CD57+ T cells (not recorded which) from PBMCs. Receptors originate from a human donor in good health.

V gene TRBV24-1 combines with J gene TRBJ2-1, with TRBD2 matching over 10 bases. Germline loops: CDR1 KGHDR, CDR2 SFDVKD. V was clipped by 5 bases and J by 7 bases; unmatched bases: 4. The CDR3 consists of 14 residues. CDR3: CATSGAGGPNEQFF. In DNA, the CDR3 is TGTGCCACCAGTGGAGCGGGGGGGCCTAATGAGCAGTTCTTC.

This clonotype has a handful of counts. The chain carries TRBV10-3 and TRBJ2-1, with TRBD1 matching over 9 bases. V lost 7 bases and J lost 2; bases outside the gene matches: 3. Germline values: CDR1 ENHRY, CDR2 SYGVKD. This CDR3 region has 14 residues. This CDR3 reads CAIKGTGTYNEQFF. CDR3 nucleotide sequence: TGTGCCATCAAGGGGACAGGGACCTACAATGAGCAGTTCTTC.

V and J are TRBV2 and TRBJ1-6, with D perhaps matching TRBD1 (5 bases). This CDR3 contains 15 residues. Germline V gives CDR1 SNHLY, CDR2 FYNNEI. Trimming removed 5 bases at V and 10 bases at J, with 18 bases between. The CDR3 DNA sequence: TGTGCCAGCAGTTCACAGGCCCTAGGAGGATCACCCCTCCACTTT. Protein product: CASSSQALGGSPLHF.

In this sample, this clonotype turned up once. As DNA, the CDR3 is TGCGCCAGCAGCCAATACGGGGGGTCCTACGAGCAGTACTTC. Translation gives CASSQYGGSYEQYF. V gene TRBV4-3 combines with J gene TRBJ2-7; 7 nucleotides match TRBD2. Per germline, CDR1 LGHNA and CDR2 YSLEER. V shed 2 bases, J shed 1 base, and the junction held 2 bases outside the gene matches. There are 14 residues in the CDR3.

The chain couples TRBV20-1 to TRBJ1-6, with no clear D. The CDR3 covers 13 residues. The germline CDR1 and CDR2 sequences are DFQATT and SNEGSKA (reference sequence). Trimming shortened V by 3 bases and J by 8 bases, and 11 bases separated the two germline ends. The CDR3 region has the DNA TGCAGTGCTAGTGAGGACGTGTATTCACCCCTCCACTTT. It is translated as CSASEDVYSPLHF.

Points on this clonotype: Sequence at one end of the junction differs from germline and may be a read error. V usage is TRBV7-6 and J usage is TRBJ1-1; D not certain. Germline CDR1 is SGHVS and CDR2 is FNYEAQ. The CDR3 runs to 13 residues. The CDR3 DNA follows: TGTGCTAGCAGCTTTAATGAGGAGAGTGAAGCTTTCTTT. Encoded protein: CASSFNEESEAFF.

This clonotype was counted at least ten times. V and J are TRBV5-5 and TRBJ2-7, with D uncertain. CDR3 length: 14 residues. Trimming shortened V by 1 base and J by 2 bases, and 10 bases separated the two germline ends. Germline V lookup: CDR1 SGHKS, CDR2 YYEKEE (reference sequence). Here the CDR3 reads CASSLLSSTYEQYF. As DNA, the CDR3 is TGTGCCAGCAGCTTGCTTTCATCTACCTACGAGCAGTACTTC.

Points on this clonotype: At one boundary the junction diverges from the germline segment, which might be a read error. This sequence joins TRBV15 and TRBJ1-4; 9 bases align to TRBD1. The germline gives CDR1 LNHNV, CDR2 YYDKDF (reference sequence). The CDR3 spans 15 residues. CDR3 DNA sequence: TGTGCCACCAGCAGAGAACAGGGGGCGCATGAAAAACTGTTGTTT. Its protein is CATSREQGAHEKLLF.

This clonotype was recorded many times. V usage is TRBV29-1 and J usage is TRBJ2-7, with D perhaps TRBD2 (5 bases). Per the germline V gene, CDR1 is SQVTM and CDR2 is ANQGSEA. This CDR3 has 17 residues. V lost 0 bases and J lost 0, with 18 bases in between. This CDR3 is CSVEDLLEGTSSYEQYF. The CDR3 region has the DNA TGCAGCGTTGAAGACCTACTCGAGGGTACAAGCTCCTACGAGCAGTACTTC.

This chain connects TRBV7-9 to TRBJ2-3; maybe TRBD2 (6 bases). The CDR3 totals 17 residues. CDR1 is SEHNR and CDR2 is FQNEAQ in the germline V gene (reference sequence). The germline V and J ends were trimmed by 4 bases and 2 bases, with 19 bases remaining between them. The CDR3 reads CASSSSRALAYTDTQYF. The CDR3 region has the DNA TGTGCCAGCAGCTCGTCCCGGGCTCTAGCGTACACAGATACGCAGTATTTT. Full variable domain (outside the CDR3, taken from reference TRBV7-9 and TRBJ2-3): DTGVSQNPRHKITKRGQNVTFRCDPISEHNRLYWYRQTLGQGPEFLTYFQNEAQLEKSRLLSDRFSAERPKGSFSTLEIQRTEQGDSAMYLCASSSSRALAYTDTQYFGPGTRLTVL.

This clonotype was found many times. The J gene is TRBJ1-1, the V gene TRBV7-9; tentatively, D is TRBD1 (5 bases). The germline V and J ends were trimmed by 6 bases and 1 base, with 12 bases remaining between them. CDR3 length: 14 residues. The germline V gene has CDR1 SEHNR and CDR2 FQNEAQ (reference sequence). The CDR3 is CASSWAGTNTEAFF. CDR3 DNA: TGTGCCAGCAGTTGGGCAGGGACGAACACTGAAGCTTTCTTT.

The rearrangement uses TRBV2 and TRBJ2-3; D is perhaps TRBD2 (5 bases). The CDR3 totals 13 residues. Trimming removed 8 bases from V and 2 bases from J, with 11 bases in between. Per germline, CDR1 SNHLY and CDR2 FYNNEI. The CDR3 protein is CASLASYTDTQYF. The CDR3 region has the DNA TGTGCCAGCCTAGCCTCTTACACAGATACGCAGTATTTT.

CDR3 residues: CASSSQAGTRNEQFF. CDR3 DNA sequence: TGTGCCAGCAGCTCTCAAGCGGGGACGCGCAATGAGCAGTTCTTC. The rearrangement uses TRBV11-2 and TRBJ2-1; TRBD2 agrees at 7 bases. The ends lost 4 bases at V and 6 bases at J; junction bases unmatched: 9. CDR1 is SGHAT, CDR2 FQNNGV, per germline. The CDR3 has 15 amino acids.

The gene calls are TRBV9 and TRBJ2-5, with TRBD1 identical over 9 bases. Germline-derived CDR1 and CDR2 are SGDLS and YYNGEE. The CDR3 length is 14 residues. With 3 bases clipped from V and 4 bases from J, the junction kept 4 bases outside the gene matches. The CDR3: CASSATGGSETQYF. The CDR3 nucleotides read TGTGCCAGCAGCGCTACAGGGGGCTCAGAGACCCAGTACTTC.

The V and J genes are TRBV7-6 and TRBJ2-7; D is unresolved. The CDR3 totals 13 residues. In germline, CDR1 is SGHVS, CDR2 FNYEAQ. Between the trimmed V and J ends, which lost 1 base and 3 bases, there was a span of 7 bases. Here the CDR3 reads CASSLDALYEQYF. As DNA, the CDR3 is TGTGCCAGCAGCTTAGATGCCCTCTACGAGCAGTACTTC.

The chain has TRBV20-1 and TRBJ2-1; D call uncertain. CDR1 and CDR2 from the germline V gene are DFQATT and SNEGSKA (reference sequence). The CDR3 loop spans 13 amino acids. V was cut by 1 base and J by 9 bases, with 13 bases left in between. For the CDR3, the DNA is TGCAGTGCTAGAGTGTCTAGATTCGGTGAGCAGTTCTTC. This sequence encodes CSARVSRFGEQFF.

The chain has TRBV20-1 and TRBJ1-5; D call uncertain. The ends were cut back, 3 bases at V and 11 bases at J, with 14 bases in the middle. The CDR3 consists of 12 residues. Germline CDR1 DFQATT, CDR2 SNEGSKA (reference sequence). The chain's CDR3 is CSASNTVAAQHF. In DNA form, the CDR3 reads TGCAGTGCTAGTAATACAGTAGCGGCCCAGCATTTT.

Notes on this clonotype: This likely comes from a read error, as the CDR3 has no conserved phenylalanine or tryptophan at its end. The DNA is left out, because the CDR3 cannot be placed on it with certainty; the CDR3 is given as TCRdb lists it. This rearrangement joins TRBV7-9 to TRBJ1-1; the D segment call TRBD1 is taken from the table without a DNA check. The CDR3 is 16 residues long, ends included. Germline CDR1 SEHNR, CDR2 FQNEAQ (reference sequence). The CDR3 sequence: CASSLVPTGMNTEAVL.

This clonotype was detected ten times or more. V is TRBV27 and J is TRBJ2-7; TRBD1 matches 8 bases. V shed 6 bases, J shed 4 bases, and the junction held 8 bases outside the gene matches. The CDR3 is 14 amino acids. Germline-derived CDR1 and CDR2 are MNHEY and SMNVEV (reference sequence). Here the CDR3 reads CASRSDRGGYEQYF. The CDR3 region has the DNA TGTGCCAGCAGGTCTGACAGGGGAGGTTACGAGCAGTACTTC.

CDR3 nucleotides: TGTGCCAGCAGCTTATCGGGACTAGCGGAAAATGAGCAGTTCTTC. Its protein is CASSLSGLAENEQFF. V gene TRBV7-3 combines with J gene TRBJ2-1, with 11 bases lining up with TRBD2. Germline lookup yields CDR1 SGHTA and CDR2 FQGTGA. V trimming: 2 bases; J trimming: 7 bases; junction bases outside the gene matches: 4. The CDR3 covers 15 residues.

This clonotype showed up just a few times. The junction departs from the called germline gene at one end, perhaps through a read error. The chain is built from TRBV7-3 and TRBJ2-3; D is unresolved. This CDR3 comprises 14 residues. Per the germline V gene, CDR1 is SGHTA and CDR2 is FQGTGA. CDR3 protein: CASSDSSFTDTQYF. As DNA, the CDR3 is TGCGCCAGCAGTGATAGCAGCTTCACAGATACGCAGTATTTT.

Notes on this clonotype: A junction boundary mismatches the germline segment, possibly from a read error. The CDR3 DNA reads TGTGCCACTAGTGGGGGGTCAGTGAACACTGAAGCTTTCTTT. It is translated as CATSGGSVNTEAFF. The rearrangement uses TRBV19 and TRBJ1-1; D possibly corresponds to TRBD1 (5 bases). CDR1 is LNHDA and CDR2 is SQIVND in the germline V gene (reference sequence). The length of the CDR3 is 14 residues. The entire variable domain, with the rest obtained from reference TRBV19 and TRBJ1-1, is as follows: DGGITQSPKYLFRKEGQNVTLSCEQNLNHDAMYWYRQDPGQGLRLIYYSQIVNDFQKGDIAEGYSVSREKKESFPLTVTSAQKNPTAFYLCATSGGSVNTEAFFGQGTRLTVV.

This clonotype occurred a few times. The J gene is TRBJ1-4, the V gene TRBV20-1; 8 positions match TRBD1. CDR3 size: 13 residues. The V gene's germline CDR1 is DFQATT and CDR2 SNEGSKA (reference sequence). J gave up 4 bases and V 3 bases, and 1 base lay outside the gene matches. The CDR3 nucleotides read TGCAGTGCTAGGGACAGGGATAATGAAAAACTGTTTTTT. Translating it yields CSARDRDNEKLFF.

This chain connects TRBV7-2 to TRBJ2-1, with 7 bases fitting TRBD1. J was trimmed by 3 bases and V by 7 bases; bases with no gene match: 6. Germline-derived CDR1 and CDR2 are SGHTA and FQGNSA. The CDR3 contains 14 residues. The CDR3 here is CASTRDSLYNEQFF. In nucleotides, the CDR3 is TGTGCCAGCACCCGGGACAGCCTCTACAATGAGCAGTTCTTC.

The rearrangement uses TRBV5-6 and TRBJ2-2; perhaps D is TRBD1 or TRBD2 (5 bases each). Germline CDR1 SGHDT, CDR2 YYEEEE. Trimming took 2 bases from V and 3 from J, leaving 14 bases between them. There are 16 residues in the CDR3. The CDR3: CASSLRDHIHTGELFF. DNA for the CDR3: TGTGCCAGCAGCTTACGGGACCACATCCACACCGGGGAGCTGTTTTTT. The entire variable domain, with the rest obtained from reference TRBV5-6 and TRBJ2-2, is as follows: DAGVTQSPTHLIKTRGQQVTLRCSPKSGHDTVSWYQQALGQGPQFIFQYYEEEERQRGNFPDRFSGHQFPNYSSELNVNALLLGDSALYLCASSLRDHIHTGELFFGEGSRLTVL.